This TCR beta chain was sequenced for a study of post-analysis software for immune sequencing data. The overall study: Included among the disease courses, which were recorded for the cohort, were relapsing-remitting, secondary progressive and progressive-relapsing multiple sclerosis.

Points on this clonotype: Its antigen remains unidentified.

Trimming removed 3 bases from V and 2 bases from J; junction bases left unmatched: 3. CDR1 and CDR2 (germline): SGHVS, FQNEAQ. CDR3 length: 15 residues. Each TCR beta cDNA library carried unique molecular identifiers. A population of 1 to 10 million T cells gave rise to approximately 530,000 cDNA molecules. In TCRdb, the PCR reads were re-called with MiXCR into one record per CDR3 protein. The sample records about half a million distinct CDR3 sequences, less than 40% being singletons. Study-wide findings and caveats: In patients, about five TRBV segments were more frequent than in controls, with TRBV5-6, TRBV5-1 and TRBV20-1 among them. Controls significantly exceeded multiple sclerosis patients in normalized Chao1 diversity.

The chain employs TRBV7-8 and TRBJ2-4; 8 bases map to TRBD1. Source material: blood. The clonotype originates from a girl aged 2-17 years with multiple sclerosis. CDR3 nucleotides: TGTGCCAGCAGCTTCCTCAGGGGGCCCAAAAACATTCAGTACTTC. Its translation is CASSFLRGPKNIQYF.